This paragraph reports one TCR beta chain. This record belongs to a study of shared clonotypes between healthy human individuals. Assay: immunoSEQ multiplex PCR; the TCRdb copy retains only in-frame clones and omits some. The table has about 1.5 million clones, roughly 98% seen once. The CDR3 is 17 amino acids. Per germline, CDR1 MNHNS and CDR2 SASEGT. The V gene lost 0 bases and the J gene lost 5 bases, with 17 bases spanning the gap. This sequence joins TRBV6-1 and TRBJ2-1; D is ambiguous. This TCR came from a man aged 25 to 45 in good health. Input material: naive CD4+ T cells sorted from blood. As to subset: CD45RA+ positively selected. The CDR3 bases are TGTGCCAGCAGTGAAGCTCGACTGCACGGGCCTAACAATGAGCAGTTCTTC. It translates to CASSEARLHGPNNEQFF.